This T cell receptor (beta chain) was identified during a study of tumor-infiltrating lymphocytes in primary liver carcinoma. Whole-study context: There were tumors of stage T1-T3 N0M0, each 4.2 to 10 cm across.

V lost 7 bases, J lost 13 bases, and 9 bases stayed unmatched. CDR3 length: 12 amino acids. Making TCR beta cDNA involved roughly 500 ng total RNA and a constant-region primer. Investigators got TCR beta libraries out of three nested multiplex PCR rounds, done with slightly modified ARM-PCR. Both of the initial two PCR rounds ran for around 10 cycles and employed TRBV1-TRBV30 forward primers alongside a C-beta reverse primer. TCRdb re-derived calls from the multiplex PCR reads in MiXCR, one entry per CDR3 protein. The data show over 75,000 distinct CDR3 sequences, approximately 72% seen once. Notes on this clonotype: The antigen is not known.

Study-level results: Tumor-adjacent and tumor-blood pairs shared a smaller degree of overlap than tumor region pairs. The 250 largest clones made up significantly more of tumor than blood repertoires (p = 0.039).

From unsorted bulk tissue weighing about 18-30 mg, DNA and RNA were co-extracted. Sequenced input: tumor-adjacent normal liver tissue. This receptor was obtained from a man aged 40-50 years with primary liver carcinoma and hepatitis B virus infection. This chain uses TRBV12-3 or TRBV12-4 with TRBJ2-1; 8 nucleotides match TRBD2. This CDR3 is CASKGLAREQFF. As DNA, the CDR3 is TGTGCCAGCAAAGGACTAGCCAGAGAACAGTTCTTC.